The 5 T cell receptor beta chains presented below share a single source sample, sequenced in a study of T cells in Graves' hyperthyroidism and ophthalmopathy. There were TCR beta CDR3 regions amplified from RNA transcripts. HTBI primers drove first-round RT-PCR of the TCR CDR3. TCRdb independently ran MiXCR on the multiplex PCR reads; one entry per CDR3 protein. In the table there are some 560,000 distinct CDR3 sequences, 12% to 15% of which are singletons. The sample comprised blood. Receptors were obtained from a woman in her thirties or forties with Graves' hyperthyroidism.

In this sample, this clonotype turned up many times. CDR3 DNA sequence: TGTGCCAGCAGGATGCCGAACACTGAAGCTTTCTTT. This translates into CASRMPNTEAFF. The chain uses TRBV7-8 and TRBJ1-1, with D hard to call. This CDR3 has 12 amino acids. CDR1 and CDR2 from the germline V gene are SGHVS and FQNEAQ. Trimming removed 6 bases at V and 1 base at J, with 6 bases between.

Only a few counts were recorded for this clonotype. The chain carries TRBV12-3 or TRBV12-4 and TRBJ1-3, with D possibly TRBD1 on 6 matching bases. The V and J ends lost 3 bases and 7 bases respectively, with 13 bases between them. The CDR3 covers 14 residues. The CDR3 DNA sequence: TGTGCCAGCAGTTTTCAGGGGTTCACGAACACCATATATTTT. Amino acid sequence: CASSFQGFTNTIYF.

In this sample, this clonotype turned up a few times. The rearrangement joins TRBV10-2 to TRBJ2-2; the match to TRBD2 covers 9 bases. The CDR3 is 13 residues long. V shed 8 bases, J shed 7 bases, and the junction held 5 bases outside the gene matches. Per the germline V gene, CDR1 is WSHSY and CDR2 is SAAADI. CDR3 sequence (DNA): TGCGCCAGCGTACTAGCGGGTGGCGGGGAGCTGTTTTTT. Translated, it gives CASVLAGGGELFF.

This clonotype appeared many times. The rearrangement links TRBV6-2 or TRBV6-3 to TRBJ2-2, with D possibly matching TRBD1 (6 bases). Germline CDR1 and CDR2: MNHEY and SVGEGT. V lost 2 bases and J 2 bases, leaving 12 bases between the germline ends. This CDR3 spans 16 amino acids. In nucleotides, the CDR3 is TGTGCCAGCAGTTACACAGGGAATTTCAACACCGGGGAGCTGTTTTTT. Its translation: CASSYTGNFNTGELFF.

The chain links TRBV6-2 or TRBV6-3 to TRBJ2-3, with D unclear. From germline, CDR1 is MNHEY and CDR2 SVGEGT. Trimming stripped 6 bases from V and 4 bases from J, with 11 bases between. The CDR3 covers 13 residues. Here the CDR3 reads CASRQESPDTQYF. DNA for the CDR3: TGTGCCAGCAGGCAGGAGTCCCCAGATACGCAGTATTTT.